This T cell receptor beta chain is drawn from a study of cytomegalovirus exposure and HLA in healthy donors. Across the study: Inside one of the first data releases sat 85 million or so unique TCRs taken from HLA-typed donors. Findings of the study overall: Among TCR beta chains, those listed as cytomegalovirus-associated numbered more than 150.

Comment on this clone: Its antigen is currently unknown.

Germline V gene lookup returns CDR1 GTSNPN and CDR2 SVGIG (reference sequence). Deletions cut 4 bases from V and 11 bases from J, with 22 bases between. The CDR3 extends over 14 amino acids. PCR employed 60 Vbeta and 13 Jbeta primers. TCRdb's table, derived via immunoSEQ multiplex PCR, lists solely in-frame clones and lacks some. The sample records about 120,000 clones, roughly two thirds being singletons. This TCR was sampled from a man aged 18 to 35 in good health and CMV-seropositive. Input material: PBMCs. This chain links TRBV30 with TRBJ2-3, with D unclear. The CDR3 DNA follows: TGTGCCTGGAACCCGGGTGCTGAGGCGAGTGGGCAGTATTTT. Residues: CAWNPGAEASGQYF.